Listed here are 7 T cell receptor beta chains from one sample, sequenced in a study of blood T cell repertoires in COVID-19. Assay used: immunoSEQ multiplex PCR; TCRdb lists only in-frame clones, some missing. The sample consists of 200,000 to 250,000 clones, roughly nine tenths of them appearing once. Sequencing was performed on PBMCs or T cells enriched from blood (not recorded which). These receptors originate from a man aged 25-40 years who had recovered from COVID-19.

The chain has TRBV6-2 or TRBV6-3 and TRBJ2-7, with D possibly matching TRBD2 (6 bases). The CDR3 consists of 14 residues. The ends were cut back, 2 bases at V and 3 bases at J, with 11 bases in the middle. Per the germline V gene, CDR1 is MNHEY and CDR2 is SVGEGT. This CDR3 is CASSYGGLYYEQYF. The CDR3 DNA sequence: TGTGCCAGCAGTTACGGGGGACTTTACTACGAGCAGTACTTC.

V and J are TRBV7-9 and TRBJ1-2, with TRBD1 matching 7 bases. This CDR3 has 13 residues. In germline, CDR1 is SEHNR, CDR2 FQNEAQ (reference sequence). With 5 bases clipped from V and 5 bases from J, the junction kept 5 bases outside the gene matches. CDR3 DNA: TGTGCCAGCAGCCCCGACAGGGCTTATGGCTACACCTTC. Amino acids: CASSPDRAYGYTF.

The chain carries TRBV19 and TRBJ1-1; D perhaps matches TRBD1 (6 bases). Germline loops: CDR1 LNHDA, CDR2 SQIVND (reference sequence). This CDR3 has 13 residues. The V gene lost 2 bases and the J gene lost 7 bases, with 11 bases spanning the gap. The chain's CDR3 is CASSIRGRGEAFF. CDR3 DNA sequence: TGTGCCAGTAGTATACGCGGCAGGGGTGAAGCTTTCTTT.

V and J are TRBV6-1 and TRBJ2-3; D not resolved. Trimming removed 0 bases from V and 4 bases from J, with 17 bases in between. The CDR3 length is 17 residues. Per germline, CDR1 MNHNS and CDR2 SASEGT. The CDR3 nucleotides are TGTGCCAGCAGTGAAGCGCGAGGCCCTGAAAAATCAGATACGCAGTATTTT. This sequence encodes CASSEARGPEKSDTQYF.

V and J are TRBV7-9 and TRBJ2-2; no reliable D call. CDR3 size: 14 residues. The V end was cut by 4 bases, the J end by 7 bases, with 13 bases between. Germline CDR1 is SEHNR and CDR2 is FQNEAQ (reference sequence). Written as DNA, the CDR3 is TGTGCCAGCAGCTCCCCACAGCTTTTCGGGGAGCTGTTTTTT. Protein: CASSSPQLFGELFF.

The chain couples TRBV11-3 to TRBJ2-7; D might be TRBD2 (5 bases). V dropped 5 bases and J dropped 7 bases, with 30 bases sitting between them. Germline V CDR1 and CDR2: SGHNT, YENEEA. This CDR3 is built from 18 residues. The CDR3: CASSPREVPGRPPGEQYF. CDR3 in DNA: TGTGCCAGCAGCCCACGGGAAGTACCAGGTCGCCCTCCGGGGGAGCAGTACTTC.

For the CDR3, the DNA is TGTGCCAGCAGCGGGACAGGGACCCATGGCTACACCTTC. This translates into CASSGTGTHGYTF. The chain carries TRBV27 and TRBJ1-2, with 9 bases that match TRBD1. Germline V gives CDR1 MNHEY, CDR2 SMNVEV (reference sequence). V trimming: 6 bases; J trimming: 6 bases; junction bases outside the gene matches: 5. This CDR3 spans 13 amino acids.